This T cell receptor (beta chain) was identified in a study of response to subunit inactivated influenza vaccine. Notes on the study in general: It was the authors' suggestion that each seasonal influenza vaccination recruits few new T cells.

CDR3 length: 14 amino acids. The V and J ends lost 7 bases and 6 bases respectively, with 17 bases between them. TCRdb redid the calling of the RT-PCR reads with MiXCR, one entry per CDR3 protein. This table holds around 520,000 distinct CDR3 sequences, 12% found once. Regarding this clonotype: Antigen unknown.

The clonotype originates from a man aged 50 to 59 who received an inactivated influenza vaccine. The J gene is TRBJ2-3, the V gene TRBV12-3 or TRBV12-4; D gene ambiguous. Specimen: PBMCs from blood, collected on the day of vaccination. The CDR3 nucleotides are TGTGCCAGCACCCCTCCCCAAAATGACGATACGCAGTATTTT. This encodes CASTPPQNDDTQYF.